In this sample, the clone carrying this TCR beta chain turned up a few times. This entry comes from a study of Graves' ophthalmopathy and Graves' hyperthyroidism. The authors amplified TCR beta CDR3 regions from RNA transcripts. An opening RT-PCR round employed HTBI primers and preceded a second-round multiplex PCR. Each CDR3 protein is one row after TCRdb ran MiXCR on the multiplex PCR reads. The table includes some 350,000 distinct CDR3 sequences, 15% to 20% detected once. Germline V gives CDR1 MDHEN, CDR2 SYDVKM. This CDR3 has 15 residues. V was shortened by 5 bases and J by 5 bases, with 17 bases between the two germline ends.

The receptor was derived from an adult woman with stable Graves' hyperthyroidism. This sequence joins TRBV28 and TRBJ2-3; unclear D gene. The specimen sequenced was peripheral blood. CDR3 nucleotides: TGTGCCAGCAGTCCCCTCTTTGGGAACGAAGATACGCAGTATTTT. This encodes CASSPLFGNEDTQYF.